Included here is one T cell receptor beta chain sequence, with context. No cognate antigen has been identified for it. No base quality information exists; no much larger clone differs at one position. The CDR3 numbers 16 residues from cysteine through phenylalanine. The entry retains the CDR3 DNA only, 48 bases that are in frame from base 1. Per the germline V gene, SGHRS is the CDR1 and YFSETQ is the CDR2. V sheds 0 bases and J sheds 2 bases, leaving 11 bases between their ends. The cohort was made up of about 610 healthy bone marrow donors. At the time of sampling, all cohort members were nominally healthy, though unrecorded immune exposures were likely present. The donor was CMV seropositive and belonged to the group of a few hundred seropositive cohort members. Each donor provided a peripheral blood sample, and peripheral blood mononuclear cells were used for TCR beta sequencing. Genomic DNA extraction from the blood cell samples was performed with the Qiagen DNeasy Blood Extraction Kit.

The record originates from a study of cytomegalovirus exposure and HLA in healthy donors (dated by TCRdb to 2017 to 2019). About the study as a whole: In an earlier analysis of some 550 of the donors, 276 Gb of sequence data and 90 million to 120 million unique TCR beta sequences from 150 million to 200 million T cells were reported. An early release that covered about 600 HLA-typed donors contained 300 to 350 gigabases of sequencing data and tens of millions of unique TCR sequences. Of the roughly 420 genotyped donors, 81% were placed in the genetic ancestry cluster associated with self-reported Caucasian donors. The study was designed to test whether signatures of past pathogen exposure could be identified by cataloging public T cell receptors. Using immunosequencing, the study profiled T cell repertoires from some 670 subjects and related those repertoires to cytomegalovirus serostatus. Besides the first cohort of approximately 710 subjects, a separate validation cohort made up of 95 to 150 different subjects was used. To predict cytomegalovirus infection status, the study brought together high-throughput TCR immunosequencing, statistical association of individual TCRs with disease status, and machine learning. In a later analysis, previously published TCR beta repertoires from 666 donors were re-analyzed and high-resolution HLA genotyping was added so that TCR occurrence patterns could be studied. Rather than using new phenotypic data, the later analysis identified candidate immune exposures from TCR beta sequences and from how often those sequences occurred across donors. An earlier analysis of 587 of the donors applied high-throughput TCR beta sequencing to assess whether each TCR beta V gene segment acted as functional or pseudogenic. Alongside the repertoire data, information on donor age, sex, ethnicity and CMV serostatus was compiled. In a later genetic analysis, genome-wide SNP genotypes for about three fifths of the roughly 670 donors were used, and that subset was treated as a discovery cohort. All discovery cohort repertoires had been generated on a single sequencing platform. HLA typing included class I and class II loci at four-digit resolution. Typing coverage differed by locus: A, B, C, DRB1 and DQB1 were typed in roughly 620-630 donors, DQA1 in about 550, DPA1 in over 600, and DPB1 in 450 to 480. Because of strong linkage in the cohort, roughly five DR-DQ haplotypes were treated as single units for association and clustering. Among 398 genotyped donors of the cohort, an average of approximately 250,000 unique TCR beta nucleotide sequences were sequenced per donor, roughly a sixth of them non-productive.

Library preparation employed the immunoSEQ multiplex PCR assay. For the multiplex PCR, a mixture combining 60 forward primers for TCR Vbeta segments and 13 reverse primers for TCR Jbeta segments was used. Amplification of the CDR3 region of rearranged TCR beta genes was performed with a multiplex PCR assay on genomic DNA. Amplified TCR beta libraries were sequenced as 87-base-pair reads on the Illumina HiSeq System. The authors' analysis ran thus. A later analysis tallied 80 million to 95 million unique TCR beta chains across the 700 or so repertoires, and some 12 million of those chains were shared by two or more donors. To remove PCR and sequencing errors, raw reads were error-corrected and collapsed into unique sequences using a nearest-neighbor algorithm that merged closely related sequences. CDR3 sequences were aligned to IMGT reference sequences to assign V, D and J gene segments. For a sequence to be retained, a match of at least six nucleotides to both a V gene segment and a J gene segment was required. Rearrangements were called productive when the CDR3 lacked stop codons and stayed in frame with V and J; all others were non-productive. Following IMGT convention, CDR3 was defined as the stretch from the second conserved V-encoded cysteine up to the conserved J-encoded phenylalanine. Sequences without an unambiguous match to a single V gene segment were excluded from the earlier analysis of about 640 of the donors. An earlier analysis of almost 600 of the donors classified V segments as functional when productive rearrangements were above 56.7% and as segregating when the standard deviation between donors was above 5%. To diagnose cytomegalovirus status from the catalog of TCR beta chain sequences, a statistical classification framework was built. A later analysis assigned V and J genes by comparing TCR nucleotide sequences with IMGT/GENE-DB human TR gene sequences. In a later analysis, CDR3 sequences and most-parsimonious VDJ recombination scenarios were assigned using the TCRdist pipeline. In a later analysis, each TCR beta chain was defined by its CDR3 amino acid sequence together with its V-gene family, and reads lacking a unique V-gene family were excluded. To address suspected cross-contamination and a sequencing artifact, a later analysis removed 450 to 700 highly shared, low-generation-probability nucleotide sequences. In a later analysis, a clonal expansion index was calculated for each public chain from normalized within-repertoire ranks of inferred template counts. In a later analysis, generation probabilities were computed with a VDJ recombination model fitted to out-of-frame rearrangements, and the resulting probabilities were checked against IGoR. A later analysis scored TCR-TCR, TCR-HLA and TCR-CMV co-occurrence with hypergeometric tests, applying a repertoire-size bias correction to TCR pairs. A later analysis estimated false discovery rates by permuting HLA or CMV assignments 20 times. In a later analysis, co-occurring TCRs were grouped using DBSCAN, and TCRdist sequence similarity was added for clustering within HLA-allele-positive subsets. Repertoires with fewer than 30,000 or more than 120,000 public chains, plus five repertoires with anomalous nucleotide sharing, were excluded from co-occurrence clustering. This is the immuneACCESS table as TCRdb keeps it, with only in-frame sequences that have V and J called. A part of the clones is gone; compared with another copy, unresolved V genes explain less than half, and the rest is unexplained. Clone size and the V and J calls come from that table; the DNA yielded D and trimming. This sample comprises 150,000 to 170,000 clones, more than 70% of them detected only once. In total, the top ten clones hold around 6% of the sample.

Overall results and qualifications from the work: The classifier was reported to diagnose cytomegalovirus status with high specificity and sensitivity in both the original and validation cohorts. CMV serostatus was the only immune exposure information available for the cohort. The 87-base-pair reads could not distinguish some IMGT-functional V segments, including TRBV6-2 and TRBV6-3, so those segments were excluded. Roughly uniform sequencing depth across donors was assumed in presence/absence analyses, although this assumption may not hold. A group of highly shared sequence variants was considered likely to be a technical artifact of the sequencing pipeline. Compared with the roughly 670-donor mean, donors in an Asian-associated ancestry cluster had fewer N-insertions in productive TCRs, according to a later genetic analysis. Across donors, most TCR sequences were observed very rarely, whereas some public TCRs were present in many individuals. Because counts were too low, about 18 rarely observed V segments, including chromosome 9 orphons, were excluded from the earlier analysis of 587 of the donors. Strong co-occurrence of HLA alleles, especially DR and DQ, made assigning TCR associations to individual alleles difficult. In a later analysis, HLA-associated TCR beta chains showed more clonal expansion and lower generation probabilities than non-associated chains that were equally common. HLA typing was unavailable for some donors at each locus, so association tests used only the typed subset. A total of 150 to 200 TCR beta chains were listed by the study as associated with cytomegalovirus. In a later analysis, the rate of TCR association differed among HLA loci, with DRB1 alleles having the most associated TCRs and HLA-C alleles having the fewest. An earlier analysis of approximately 600 of the donors showed that most TCR beta V segments appeared in productive rearrangements either about 87% or about 30% of the time, which broadly matched IMGT annotations. In a later analysis, several top co-occurrence clusters were reported to appear linked to parvovirus B19, influenza, CMV and Epstein-Barr virus. According to the authors, the approach could potentially be generalized to other disease states and immunological phenotypes. In a later analysis, some 18,000 TCR beta sequences were associated with specific HLA alleles at a false discovery rate of 0.05. V-gene and J-gene trimming of TCR beta chains was associated with a missense DCLRE1C variant in a later genetic analysis, and the association was replicated in an independent cohort. The cohort was sequenced for TCR beta chains only, and without alpha or paired-chain data the features that could be detected were limited. A later analysis found that most CMV-associated TCR beta chains appeared HLA-restricted, with HLA associations seemingly driven largely by CMV exposure. Linkage disequilibrium might explain the correlated functional status among segregating V segments, but an unknown experimental factor could not be ruled out. In vitro tests confirmed that a few of the cytomegalovirus-associated TCR beta chains recognize cytomegalovirus antigens. A further reported finding was that TCR beta sequences accurately predicted the HLA-A and HLA-B alleles for most subjects in the first cohort.

Rearrangement joined TRBV5-1 to TRBJ1-4; the best D guess is TRBD1, with 6 bases matching. The receptor was derived from a woman in her thirties or forties in good health and CMV-seropositive. Source material: PBMCs. The encoded CDR3 is CASSLEHGQTNEKLFF. The DNA is as follows: TGCGCCAGCAGCTTGGAACACGGACAGACTAATGAAAAACTGTTTTTT.